These T cell receptor beta chains were read from a single sample in a study of cytomegalovirus exposure and HLA in healthy donors. Produced via immunoSEQ multiplex PCR; TCRdb's table is partial and in-frame only. This table has about 160,000 clones, around 92% appearing once. Sequencing was done on a sample of PBMCs. Receptor source: a woman aged 18-30 years in good health and CMV-seropositive. Both conserved end residues are part of each CDR3. The D gene is left open where the match is weak. Size is stated for part of the rows, as once, few or many counts, or as a class when the clone is expanded.

>NA|TRBV2|TRBJ2-7|14|once
TGTGCCAGCAGTGAGAGCGCCCTAACCTACGAGCAGTACTTC
CASSESALTYEQYF
>TRBD2|TRBV7-6|TRBJ2-7|15|once
TGTGCCAGCAGCCCCGCGGGGGGGAGCTCCTACGAGCAGTACTTC
CASSPAGGSSYEQYF
>TRBD1|TRBV25-1|TRBJ1-2|16|NA
TGTGCCAGCAGTGAACCGCCTGGACAGGGAGAGGATGGCTACACCTTC
CASSEPPGQGEDGYTF
>NA|TRBV30|TRBJ2-4|14|NA
TGTGCCTGGATGACAGGAGAAGCCAAAAACATTCAGTACTTC
CAWMTGEAKNIQYF
>NA|TRBV29-1|TRBJ2-3|12|NA
TGCAGCGTTGAAAAAGGGAGAGGTACGCAGTATTTT
CSVEKGRGTQYF
>NA|TRBV18|TRBJ1-1|15|NA
TGTGCCAGCTCACCACCGGACGGGAGAGAAACTGAAGCTTTCTTT
CASSPPDGRETEAFF
>TRBD2|TRBV6-4|TRBJ2-1|18|NA
TGTGCCAGCAGTGACTCCGGACTAGCGGCCGCTACAGACAATGAGCAGTTCTTC
CASSDSGLAAATDNEQFF
>NA|TRBV28|TRBJ1-1|15|NA
TGTGCCAGCAGTCCCCGTAATTTCGGGGGGGCTGAAGCTTTCTTT
CASSPRNFGGAEAFF
>NA|TRBV27|TRBJ2-7|13|NA
TGTGCCAGTAAATCCGGGGTATCCTACGAGCAGTACTTC
CASKSGVSYEQYF
>NA|TRBV7-9|TRBJ1-3|13|few
TGTGCCAGCAGCTTATCTGTTGGAAACACCATATATTTT
CASSLSVGNTIYF
>NA|TRBV7-9|TRBJ2-1|16|NA
TGTGCCAGCAGCCCCTTCCTAGCCTTAGGTGGCAATGAGCAGTTCTTC
CASSPFLALGGNEQFF
>NA|TRBV7-2|TRBJ2-7|12|few
TGTGCCAGCAGCTCCACTCGGTACGAGCAGTACTTC
CASSSTRYEQYF
>NA|TRBV14|TRBJ2-1|12|NA
TGTGCCAGCAGCCAACAATACAATGAGCAGTTCTTC
CASSQQYNEQFF
>NA|TRBV27|TRBJ2-7|13|NA
TGTGCCAGCAGTTTTGACAGCTCCTACGAGCAGTACTTC
CASSFDSSYEQYF